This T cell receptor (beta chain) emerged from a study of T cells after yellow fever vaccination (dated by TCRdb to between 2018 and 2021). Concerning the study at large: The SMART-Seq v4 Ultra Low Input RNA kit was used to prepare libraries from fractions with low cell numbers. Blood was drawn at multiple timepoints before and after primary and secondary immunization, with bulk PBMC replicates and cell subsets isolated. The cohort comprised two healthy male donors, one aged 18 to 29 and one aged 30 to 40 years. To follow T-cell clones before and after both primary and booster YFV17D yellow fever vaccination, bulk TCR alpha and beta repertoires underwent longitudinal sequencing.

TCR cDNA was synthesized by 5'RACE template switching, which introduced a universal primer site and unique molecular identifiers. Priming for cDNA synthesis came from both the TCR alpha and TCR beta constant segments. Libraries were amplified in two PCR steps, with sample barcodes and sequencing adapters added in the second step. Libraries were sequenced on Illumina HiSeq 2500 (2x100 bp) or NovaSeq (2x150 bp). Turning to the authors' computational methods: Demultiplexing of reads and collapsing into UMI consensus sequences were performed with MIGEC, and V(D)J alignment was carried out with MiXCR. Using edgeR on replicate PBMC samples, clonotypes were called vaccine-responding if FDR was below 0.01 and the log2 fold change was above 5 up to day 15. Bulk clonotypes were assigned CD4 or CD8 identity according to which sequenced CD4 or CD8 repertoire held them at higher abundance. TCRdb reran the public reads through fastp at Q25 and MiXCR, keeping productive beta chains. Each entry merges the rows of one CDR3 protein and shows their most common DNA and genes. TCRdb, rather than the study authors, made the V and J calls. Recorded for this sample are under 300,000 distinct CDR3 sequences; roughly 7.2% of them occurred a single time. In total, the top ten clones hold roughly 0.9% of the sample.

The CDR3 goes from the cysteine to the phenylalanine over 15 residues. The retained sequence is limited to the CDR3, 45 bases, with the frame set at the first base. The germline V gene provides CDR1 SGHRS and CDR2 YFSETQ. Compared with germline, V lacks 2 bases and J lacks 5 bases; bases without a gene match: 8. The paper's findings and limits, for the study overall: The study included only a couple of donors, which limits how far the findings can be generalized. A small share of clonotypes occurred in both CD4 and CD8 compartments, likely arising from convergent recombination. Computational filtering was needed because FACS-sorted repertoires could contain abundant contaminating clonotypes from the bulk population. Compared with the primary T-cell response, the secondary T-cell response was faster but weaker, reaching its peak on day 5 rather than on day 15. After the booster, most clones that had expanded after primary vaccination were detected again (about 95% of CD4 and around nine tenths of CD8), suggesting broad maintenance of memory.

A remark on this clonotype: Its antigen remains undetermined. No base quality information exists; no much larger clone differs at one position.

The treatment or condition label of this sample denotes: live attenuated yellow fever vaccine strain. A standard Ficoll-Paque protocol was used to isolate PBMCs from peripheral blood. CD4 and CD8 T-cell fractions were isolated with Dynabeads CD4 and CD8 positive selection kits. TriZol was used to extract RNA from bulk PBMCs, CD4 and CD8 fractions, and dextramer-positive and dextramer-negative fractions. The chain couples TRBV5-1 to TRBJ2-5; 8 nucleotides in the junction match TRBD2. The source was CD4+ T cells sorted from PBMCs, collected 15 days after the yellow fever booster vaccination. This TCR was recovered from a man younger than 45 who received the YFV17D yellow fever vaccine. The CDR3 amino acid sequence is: CASSFTAGERETQYF. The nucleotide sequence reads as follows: TGCGCCAGCAGCTTTACAGCGGGAGAACGGGAGACCCAGTACTTC.